The T cell receptor beta chain under discussion was sequenced for a study of T cells in Graves' hyperthyroidism and ophthalmopathy. Amplified TCR beta CDR3 regions came from RNA transcripts. First-round RT-PCR targeting the TCR CDR3 was performed with the HTBI primer set. In TCRdb, the multiplex PCR reads were re-called with MiXCR into one record per CDR3 protein. In the table there are 550,000 to 700,000 distinct CDR3 sequences, 46% of which are singletons. CDR1 SGHRS and CDR2 YFSETQ come from the germline V gene. After removal of 3 bases from V and 7 bases from J, the junction contained 10 bases not matched to a gene. The CDR3 extends over 16 amino acids. This clonotype appeared a few times.

This TCR was sampled from an adult woman with Graves' disease, either hyperthyroidism or ophthalmopathy (not recorded which). V gene TRBV5-1 combines with J gene TRBJ2-2; 9 bases are shared with TRBD1. The sample was peripheral blood or thyroid tissue (not recorded which). CDR3 DNA sequence: TGCGCCAGCAGCTCCCGACAGGGGGTAATTGGCGGGGAGCTGTTTTTT. Translated, it gives CASSSRQGVIGGELFF.